This T cell receptor beta chain originates from a study of blood T cell repertoires in COVID-19. The repertoire was sequenced with immunoSEQ multiplex PCR; TCRdb's copy has only in-frame clones and lacks some. The sample carries roughly 100,000 clones, just over 85% recorded once. Trimming left V 3 bases short and J 2 bases short, with 11 bases between. Germline V CDR1 and CDR2: LNHDA, SQIVND (reference sequence). The CDR3 totals 16 residues. Those enrolled in Seattle joined during active infection and were followed longitudinally afterward. Sequenced: peripheral blood. This sequence joins TRBV19 and TRBJ2-6, with D maybe TRBD2 (5 bases). This clonotype originated in a man aged 45-60 years with COVID-19, enrolled during active disease. CDR3 sequence (DNA): TGTGCCAGTAGTATTGAGCGGTTAGCTGGGGCCAACGTCCTGACTTTC. It yields the protein CASSIERLAGANVLTF. Using reference TRBV19 and TRBJ2-6 for the parts outside the CDR3, the full variable domain is DGGITQSPKYLFRKEGQNVTLSCEQNLNHDAMYWYRQDPGQGLRLIYYSQIVNDFQKGDIAEGYSVSREKKESFPLTVTSAQKNPTAFYLCASSIERLAGANVLTFGAGSRLTVL.